This TCR beta chain was identified in a study of regulatory T cells in long-lasting Graves disease. iRepertoire HTBI primers and Arm-PCR of CDR3 regions built TCR beta libraries. TCRdb called the multiplex PCR reads again in MiXCR, with one record for every CDR3 protein. The sample carries 200,000 to 250,000 distinct CDR3 sequences, around 20% recorded once. Noted time point: newly diagnosed GD, antithyroid drugs for less than 3 months. PBMCs were the source of the RNA used for TCR sequencing. On this clonotype: What it binds is not known.

Per germline, CDR1 KGHDR and CDR2 SFDVKD. The CDR3 extends over 15 amino acids. V was pared by 3 bases and J by 5 bases, with 15 bases between. Study results and limitations: Shared public clonotypes totalled roughly 2,500 in persistent patients, compared with around 930 in new patients.

This receptor was identified in a female donor with Graves disease. The sequencing used peripheral blood mononuclear cells (PBMCs), collected at new diagnosis, from a patient treated with antithyroid drugs. The J gene is TRBJ2-5, the V gene TRBV24-1, with D perhaps TRBD2 (5 bases). The CDR3 is CATSDLAASDETQYF. For the CDR3, the DNA is TGTGCCACCAGTGATCTAGCAGCTAGTGACGAGACCCAGTACTTC.